Following are 20 T cell receptor beta chains from one sample sequenced in a study of radiotherapy plus CTLA-4 blockade in lung cancer. Using immunoSEQ multiplex PCR, the repertoire was profiled, and TCRdb retains in-frame clones only, with some absent. The table lists approximately 100,000 clones, roughly four fifths of them singletons. The sequences come from peripheral blood, collected from a patient treated with radiotherapy plus ipilimumab. The source is a human donor with non-small cell lung cancer who had a partial response to radiotherapy plus ipilimumab.

V usage is TRBV6-6 and J usage is TRBJ2-5, with D unresolved. This CDR3 comprises 14 residues. Trimming pared 3 bases from V and 2 bases from J, leaving 10 bases between. The germline CDR1 and CDR2 sequences are MNHNY and SVGAGI (reference sequence). This chain's CDR3 is CASSYFGLQETQYF. Here the CDR3 DNA reads TGTGCCAGCAGTTATTTTGGGCTGCAAGAGACCCAGTACTTC.

The rearrangement links TRBV27 to TRBJ1-3, with TRBD1 as a possible D gene (5 bases). The V gene's germline CDR1 is MNHEY and CDR2 SMNVEV (reference sequence). Trimming left V 2 bases short and J 4 bases short, with 9 bases between. The CDR3 totals 14 residues. CDR3 DNA sequence: TGTGCCAGCAGTTTAATCGCAGGGGGAAACACCATATATTTT. Translated: CASSLIAGGNTIYF.

This chain uses TRBV7-5 with TRBJ2-3; TRBD2, as called in the table, went unchecked against the DNA. TRBV7-5 is a listed pseudogene. The length of the CDR3 is 16 residues. CDR3 sequence reads: CVRSLAPSGCTDTQYF. The DNA of the CDR3 is TGTGTCAGAAGCTTAGCCCCTAGCGGCTGCACAGATACGCAGTATTTT.

The chain uses TRBV2 and TRBJ2-2; 11 bases are shared with TRBD1. V lost 8 bases and J lost 6; bases outside the gene matches: 5. CDR3 size: 14 residues. CDR1 SNHLY and CDR2 FYNNEI come from the germline V gene. The CDR3 here is CASGGTGGPGELFF. Here the CDR3 DNA reads TGTGCCAGCGGGGGGACAGGGGGTCCCGGGGAGCTGTTTTTT. Drawing the rest from reference TRBV2 and TRBJ2-2, the complete variable domain is EPEVTQTPSHQVTQMGQEVILRCVPISNHLYFYWYRQILGQKVEFLVSFYNNEISEKSEIFDDQFSVERPDGSNFTLKIRSTKLEDSAMYFCASGGTGGPGELFFGEGSRLTVL.

The J gene is TRBJ2-3, the V gene TRBV5-6; perhaps TRBD2 as D (5 bases). V was shortened by 0 bases and J by 1 base, with 15 bases between the two germline ends. The CDR3 extends over 17 amino acids. In germline, CDR1 is SGHDT, CDR2 YYEEEE. CDR3 sequence (DNA): TGTGCCAGCAGCTTGGGCTTGCGGGTGAAGGGCACAGATACGCAGTATTTT. Protein sequence: CASSLGLRVKGTDTQYF.

This chain uses TRBV10-2 with TRBJ2-7, with 7 bases aligning to TRBD1. Germline CDR1 WSHSY, CDR2 SAAADI. With 5 bases clipped from V and 3 bases from J, the junction kept 10 bases outside the gene matches. The CDR3 covers 15 residues. CDR3: CASSSPRDSVYEQYF. The DNA for the CDR3 is TGCGCCAGCAGTTCGCCGAGGGACAGCGTCTACGAGCAGTACTTC.

This chain uses TRBV19 with TRBJ1-1, with D unresolved. Per the germline V gene, CDR1 is LNHDA and CDR2 is SQIVND (reference sequence). V was cut by 0 bases and J by 4 bases, with 6 bases left in between. The CDR3 totals 13 residues. In DNA, the CDR3 is TGTGCCAGTAGTATAGATATTTCCACTGAAGCTTTCTTT. This codes for CASSIDISTEAFF.

The table lists this clone with a count of one. The chain employs TRBV7-2 and TRBJ1-4; 9 positions agree with TRBD1. Per germline, CDR1 SGHTA and CDR2 FQGNSA. Unmatched junction bases numbered 11, after V lost 5 bases and J lost 7 bases. There are 16 residues in the CDR3. The DNA for the CDR3 is TGTGCCAGCAGCGCAACGTTACAGGGGGCGGGTGAAAAACTGTTTTTT. Encoded protein: CASSATLQGAGEKLFF.

The rearrangement joins TRBV2 to TRBJ2-3, with TRBD1 matching 8 bases. This CDR3 contains 15 residues. CDR1 and CDR2 from the germline V gene are SNHLY and FYNNEI. V lost 8 bases to trimming and J lost 6 bases; unmatched junction nucleotides: 13. CDR3 nucleotides: TGTGCCAGCGGAGGGACAGGCCAAAGTGGGGATACGCAGTATTTT. Its translation is CASGGTGQSGDTQYF.

The gene calls are TRBV6-1 and TRBJ2-2; D is undetermined. The CDR3 extends over 15 amino acids. With 7 bases removed from V and 4 bases from J, the gap between germline ends came to 16 bases. Germline V gene data show CDR1 as MNHNS and CDR2 as SASEGT. The CDR3 bases are TGTGCCAGCAAAGAAGGCGGAGTTGGCACCGGGGAGCTGTTTTTT. The encoded protein is CASKEGGVGTGELFF.

The chain recombines TRBV18 with TRBJ1-1; D not certain. V was clipped by 0 bases and J by 3 bases, with 11 bases between them. The length of the CDR3 is 15 residues. CDR1 is KGHSH and CDR2 is LQKENI in the germline V gene. This CDR3 reads CASSPPSQVYTEAFF. The DNA of the CDR3 is TGTGCCAGCTCACCACCGTCCCAGGTCTACACTGAAGCTTTCTTT.

This rearrangement joins TRBV28 to TRBJ2-7, with TRBD2 matching over 10 bases. J gave up 7 bases and V 6 bases, and 21 bases lay outside the gene matches. CDR1 and CDR2 (germline): MDHEN, SYDVKM. The length of the CDR3 is 18 residues. This chain's CDR3 is CASRVGQKSRGLAREQYF. The DNA of the CDR3 is TGTGCCAGCAGAGTAGGGCAGAAGTCCCGGGGACTAGCGAGGGAGCAGTACTTC. Drawing the rest from reference TRBV28 and TRBJ2-7, the complete variable domain is DVKVTQSSRYLVKRTGEKVFLECVQDMDHENMFWYRQDPGLGLRLIYFSYDVKMKEKGDIPEGYSVSREKKERFSLILESASTNQTSMYLCASRVGQKSRGLAREQYFGPGTRLTVT.

Details on this clone: Other nucleotide sequences from this sample produce the same CDR3. This chain uses TRBV28 with TRBJ2-3, with TRBD2 matching over 11 bases. V trimming: 5 bases; J trimming: 0 bases; junction bases outside the gene matches: 7. The CDR3 is 17 amino acids. Germline CDR1 and CDR2: MDHEN and SYDVKM. In DNA form, the CDR3 reads TGTGCCAGCAGTACTAGCGGGAGACCTACTAGCACAGATACGCAGTATTTT. Its protein product is CASSTSGRPTSTDTQYF.

The V call is TRBV19, the J call TRBJ2-5, with 9 positions matching TRBD2. Germline CDR1 is LNHDA and CDR2 is SQIVND (reference sequence). The V gene end was trimmed by 2 bases and the J gene end by 3 bases; junction bases not matched to a gene: 10. The CDR3 has 17 amino acids. CDR3 amino acids: CASSIPHSAGGKETQYF. DNA for the CDR3: TGTGCCAGTAGTATACCTCACTCGGCGGGAGGGAAAGAGACCCAGTACTTC.

V is TRBV10-3 and J is TRBJ2-7, with 9 bases fitting TRBD2. The trim removed 6 bases at V and 0 bases at J, leaving 3 bases unmatched. This CDR3 contains 14 residues. Looked up from germline, CDR1 is ENHRY and CDR2 is SYGVKD. The CDR3 here is CAIRSGGSSYEQYF. CDR3 DNA sequence: TGTGCCATCAGAAGCGGGGGGAGCTCCTACGAGCAGTACTTC.

The rearrangement links TRBV10-1 to TRBJ2-1; 7 bases agree with TRBD2. Germline values: CDR1 WNHNN, CDR2 SYGVQD (reference sequence). Trimming took 4 bases from V and 0 from J; bases not matched to a gene: 6. This CDR3 spans 16 amino acids. CDR3 residues: CASSAHGGSSYNEQFF. CDR3 DNA: TGCGCCAGCAGTGCCCATGGCGGGAGCTCCTACAATGAGCAGTTCTTC.

The chain uses TRBV2 and TRBJ2-7; TRBD2 aligns across 15 bases. Germline V gene sequence: CDR1 SNHLY, CDR2 FYNNEI. Trimming cost V 4 bases and J 3 bases; bases outside gene matches: 4. The CDR3 spans 16 residues. CDR3 protein: CASSGGLAGGDYEQYF. The DNA of the CDR3 is TGTGCCAGCAGTGGAGGACTAGCGGGAGGGGACTACGAGCAGTACTTC.

A word on this clone: Different DNA sequences within this sample yield the same CDR3. V is TRBV10-1 and J is TRBJ2-3; 10 positions match TRBD2. V was clipped by 3 bases and J by 6 bases; unmatched bases: 6. The CDR3 loop spans 15 amino acids. The germline gives CDR1 WNHNN, CDR2 SYGVQD (reference sequence). CDR3 residues: CASSDASGSRDTQYF. CDR3 DNA: TGCGCCAGCAGTGACGCTAGCGGGAGTAGGGATACGCAGTATTTT.

The chain combines TRBV28 with TRBJ2-1, with 13 bases identical to TRBD2. J gave up 9 bases and V 3 bases, and 11 bases lay outside the gene matches. The CDR3 consists of 17 residues. Germline V gene sequence: CDR1 MDHEN, CDR2 SYDVKM. The chain's CDR3 is CASSLGRTSGSGSEQFF. As DNA, the CDR3 is TGTGCCAGCAGTTTGGGTAGGACTAGCGGGAGTGGTAGTGAGCAGTTCTTC.

V usage is TRBV5-1 and J usage is TRBJ2-1, with TRBD2 identical over 11 bases. There are 16 residues in the CDR3. V lost 3 bases, J lost 7 bases, and 9 bases stayed unmatched. Germline V lookup: CDR1 SGHRS, CDR2 YFSETQ. The CDR3 sequence is CASSYIAGGPGNEQFF. For the CDR3, the DNA is TGCGCCAGCAGCTATATAGCGGGAGGGCCGGGGAATGAGCAGTTCTTC.